Listed below are T cell receptor beta chains from one sample, sequenced in a study of T cell responses to AZD1222 COVID-19 vaccine. Measured with immunoSEQ multiplex PCR; TCRdb has only the in-frame clones, and not every one. Among around 130,000 clones listed, approximately 83% were seen once. The sequenced sample was peripheral blood, obtained on day 0 of AZD1222 vaccination. These receptors all stem from an adult in good health. Both conserved end residues are part of each CDR3. A D gene is named only where the DNA matches it firmly. Size is stated for part of the rows, as once, few or many counts, or as a class when the clone is expanded.

d_call	clone_size	j_call	cdr3_length	v_call	cdr3_nt	cdr3_aa
TRBD2	-	TRBJ2-1	18	TRBV7-2	TGTGCCAGCAGCTCCATACTAGCGGGACCTCGCTCCTACAATGAGCAGTTCTTC	CASSSILAGPRSYNEQFF
-	-	TRBJ2-2	15	TRBV2	TGTGCCAGCAGTGTCCAGCCCACGGTTGCCGGGGAGCTGTTTTTT	CASSVQPTVAGELFF
-	-	TRBJ1-2	17	TRBV5-6	TGTGCCAGCAGCTTGGGGCAGGGCACCTATGTTAACTATGGCTACACCTTC	CASSLGQGTYVNYGYTF
TRBD1	-	TRBJ1-6	16	TRBV5-1	TGCGCCAGCAGCTTGTATGGGGACAGGGGGCGTTCACCCCTCCACTTT	CASSLYGDRGRSPLHF
-	-	TRBJ1-2	14	TRBV5-1	TGCGCCAGCAGCTTGGGCCAACTCGGGAATGGCTACACCTTC	CASSLGQLGNGYTF
TRBD1	-	TRBJ1-2	14	TRBV24-1	TGTGCCACCTCCGGGACAGGGGAGGCCTATGGCTACACCTTC	CATSGTGEAYGYTF
-	-	TRBJ1-1	16	TRBV11-2	TGTGCCAGCAGCTTAGATCTAAGGGGTGGGAAAGATGAAGCTTTCTTT	CASSLDLRGGKDEAFF
-	few	TRBJ2-7	14	TRBV3-1/TRBV3-2	TGTGCCAGCAGCCCCCTCTCTAACTCCTACGAGCAGTACTTC	CASSPLSNSYEQYF
-	few	TRBJ1-1	14	TRBV10-3	TGTGCCATCAGTGGTAAGGGGCAGAACACTGAAGCTTTCTTT	CAISGKGQNTEAFF
-	-	TRBJ1-5	15	TRBV24-1	TGTGCCACCAGTGAGTCCCATGGGAGCAATCAGCCCCAGCATTTT	CATSESHGSNQPQHF
TRBD2	few	TRBJ2-1	18	TRBV15	TGTGCCACCAGCAGCACGAGGGCTAGCGGGAGTAGGGGCCATGAGCAGTTCTTC	CATSSTRASGSRGHEQFF
-	-	TRBJ1-2	14	TRBV5-4	TGTGCCAGCAGCCCCCCTCAGGGAAAAAGAGGCTACACCTTC	CASSPPQGKRGYTF
TRBD1	-	TRBJ1-1	17	TRBV5-1	TGCGCCAGCAGCGCCAATGACAGGGGAGGGCAGAACACTGAAGCTTTCTTT	CASSANDRGGQNTEAFF
-	-	TRBJ2-7	14	TRBV27	TGTGCCAGCACCGACGGGACGGGAGACTACGAGCAGTACTTC	CASTDGTGDYEQYF
-	once	TRBJ2-1	13	TRBV14	TGTGCCAGCAGCCAGACTATTTACAATGAGCAGTTCTTC	CASSQTIYNEQFF
-	-	TRBJ2-4	12	TRBV19	TGTGCCAGTAGTTTTGGGGAAAACATTCAGTACTTC	CASSFGENIQYF
-	-	TRBJ1-5	15	TRBV6-2/TRBV6-3	TGTGCCAGCAGTTACAGGATCGGCGGAGATCAGCCCCAGCATTTT	CASSYRIGGDQPQHF
TRBD2	-	TRBJ2-3	17	TRBV30	TGTGCCTGGAGTGTACGGTCTAGCGGCGCAAGCACAGATACGCAGTATTTT	CAWSVRSSGASTDTQYF
TRBD1	-	TRBJ2-7	15	TRBV24-1	TGTGCCACCAGTGATCCGACAGGGAGTATTGACGAGCAGTACTTC	CATSDPTGSIDEQYF
TRBD1	-	TRBJ1-2	15	TRBV20-1	TGCAGTGCTAGTCCCGGGACAGGGGGCGGAGGTGGCTACACCTTC	CSASPGTGGGGGYTF
-	-	TRBJ2-7	12	TRBV7-8	TGTGCCAGCAGCAGCACTAGAGGCGAGCAGTACTTC	CASSSTRGEQYF
-	-	TRBJ1-1	12	TRBV5-4	TGTGCCAGCTATTCTCCACCCCTGAGCCCATACTTT	CASYSPPLSPYF
-	-	TRBJ2-7	14	TRBV9	TGTGCCAGCAGCGGAGAATTTACGGCAGGCGAGCAGTACTTC	CASSGEFTAGEQYF
-	once	TRBJ1-5	16	TRBV6-1	TGTGCCAGCAGTGATGGGGCAGGGGTGAGCAATCAGCCCCAGCATTTT	CASSDGAGVSNQPQHF
TRBD1	-	TRBJ2-7	18	TRBV4-1	TGCGCCAGCAGCCCAAGATTCCACCCCCCCCAGGGGGCCTACGAGCAGTACTTC	CASSPRFHPPQGAYEQYF
-	-	TRBJ2-2	13	TRBV7-2	TGTGCCAGCAGCTTCCAAGGCACCGGGGAGCTGTTTTTT	CASSFQGTGELFF
TRBD1	-	TRBJ1-5	16	TRBV24-1	TGTGCCACCAGTGACCCGGGACAGGGAAGCAATCAGCCCCAGCATTTT	CATSDPGQGSNQPQHF
-	-	TRBJ1-4	14	TRBV7-9	TGTGCCAGCAGCTTGGTACCCAGTAATGAAAAACTGTTTTTT	CASSLVPSNEKLFF
-	-	TRBJ1-1	13	TRBV29-1	TGCAGCGTTGAGCCCCACGCGTTTACTGAAGCTTTCTTT	CSVEPHAFTEAFF
TRBD1	-	TRBJ1-6	16	TRBV11-3	TGTGCCAGCAGCCGAGGGACAGGAGGTTATAATTCACCCCTCCACTTT	CASSRGTGGYNSPLHF
TRBD1	few	TRBJ1-5	13	TRBV29-1	TGCAGCGTGGGGACAGCTTTTAATCAGCCCCAGCATTTT	CSVGTAFNQPQHF
TRBD2	-	TRBJ2-1	15	TRBV5-1	TGCGCCAGCAGCACGTTTAGCGGGAGAACCAATGAGCAGTTCTTC	CASSTFSGRTNEQFF
-	-	TRBJ2-7	14	TRBV11-3	TGTGCCAGCAGCTTAGATCTATATTCCTACGAGCAGTACTTC	CASSLDLYSYEQYF
TRBD1	-	TRBJ1-6	16	TRBV29-1	TGCAGCGTCCTATCAGGGGGCCTCTCCTATAATTCACCCCTCCACTTT	CSVLSGGLSYNSPLHF
-	-	TRBJ2-2	16	TRBV9	TGTGCCAGCAGCGCCGGGACAGCGGGATACACCGGGGAGCTGTTTTTT	CASSAGTAGYTGELFF
-	once	TRBJ2-7	11	TRBV30	TGTGCCTGGACTGGGGGCGGAGAGCAGTACTTC	CAWTGGGEQYF
TRBD2	-	TRBJ2-3	15	TRBV19	TGTGCCAGTAGTAATAGCGGGGCTAGCACAGATACGCAGTATTTT	CASSNSGASTDTQYF